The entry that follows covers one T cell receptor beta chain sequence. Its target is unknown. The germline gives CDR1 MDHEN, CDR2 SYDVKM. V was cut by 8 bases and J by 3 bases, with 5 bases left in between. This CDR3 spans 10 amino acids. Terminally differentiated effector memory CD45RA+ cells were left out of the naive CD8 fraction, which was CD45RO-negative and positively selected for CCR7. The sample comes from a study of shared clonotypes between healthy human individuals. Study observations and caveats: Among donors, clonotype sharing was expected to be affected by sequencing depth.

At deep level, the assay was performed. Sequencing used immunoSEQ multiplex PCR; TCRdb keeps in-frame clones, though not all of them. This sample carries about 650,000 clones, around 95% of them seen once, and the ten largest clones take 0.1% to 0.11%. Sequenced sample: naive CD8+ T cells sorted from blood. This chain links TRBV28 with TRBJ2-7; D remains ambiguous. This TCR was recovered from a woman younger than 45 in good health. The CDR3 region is CASRDYEQYF. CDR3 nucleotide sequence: TGTGCCAGCCGAGACTACGAGCAGTACTTC. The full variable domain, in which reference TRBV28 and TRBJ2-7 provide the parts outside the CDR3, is DVKVTQSSRYLVKRTGEKVFLECVQDMDHENMFWYRQDPGLGLRLIYFSYDVKMKEKGDIPEGYSVSREKKERFSLILESASTNQTSMYLCASRDYEQYFGPGTRLTVT.